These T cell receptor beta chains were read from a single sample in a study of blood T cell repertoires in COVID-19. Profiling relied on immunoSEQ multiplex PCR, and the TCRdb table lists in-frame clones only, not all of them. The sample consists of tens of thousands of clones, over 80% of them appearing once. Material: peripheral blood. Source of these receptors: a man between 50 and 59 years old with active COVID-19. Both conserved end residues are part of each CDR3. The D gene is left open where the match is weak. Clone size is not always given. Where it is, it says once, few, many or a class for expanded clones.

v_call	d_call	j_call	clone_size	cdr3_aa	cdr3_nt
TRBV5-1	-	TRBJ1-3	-	CASSPGHQGNTIYF	TGCGCCAGCAGCCCCGGACACCAAGGAAACACCATATATTTT
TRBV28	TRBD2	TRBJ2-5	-	CASTQTSGEGETQYF	TGTGCCAGCACCCAAACTAGCGGAGAAGGAGAGACCCAGTACTTC
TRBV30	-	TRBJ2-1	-	CAWMRWNEQFF	TGTGCCTGGATGAGATGGAATGAGCAGTTCTTC
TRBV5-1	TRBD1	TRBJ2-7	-	CASSLGPGQGTYEQYF	TGCGCCAGCAGCTTGGGCCCGGGACAGGGAACCTACGAGCAGTACTTC
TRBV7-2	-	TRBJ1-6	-	CASSLGLGGRNSPLHF	TGTGCCAGCAGCTTAGGGCTCGGGGGGCGTAATTCACCCCTCCACTTT
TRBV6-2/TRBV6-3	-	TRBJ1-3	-	CASSWTATSGNTIYF	TGTGCCAGCAGTTGGACAGCAACCTCTGGAAACACCATATATTTT
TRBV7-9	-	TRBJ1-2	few	CASSSTGITGGYTF	TGTGCCAGCAGCTCCACAGGGATTACGGGTGGCTACACCTTC
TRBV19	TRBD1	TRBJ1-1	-	CASSPGGEAFF	TGTGCCAGTAGCCCAGGGGGTGAAGCTTTCTTT
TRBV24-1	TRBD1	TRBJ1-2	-	CATSDRGETGYTF	TGTGCCACCAGCGACAGGGGGGAAACTGGCTACACCTTC
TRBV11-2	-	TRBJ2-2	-	CASSLGGSNTGELFF	TGTGCCAGCAGCTTAGGAGGGTCAAACACCGGGGAGCTGTTTTTT
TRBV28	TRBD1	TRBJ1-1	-	CASSIDRGEAGTEAFF	TGTGCCAGCAGTATCGACAGGGGAGAGGCTGGCACTGAAGCTTTCTTT
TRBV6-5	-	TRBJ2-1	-	CASSHDTYNEQFF	TGTGCCAGCAGCCACGACACCTACAATGAGCAGTTCTTC
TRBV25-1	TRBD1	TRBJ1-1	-	CASSGDRGRGTEAFF	TGTGCCAGCAGTGGGGACAGGGGGCGCGGAACTGAAGCTTTCTTT
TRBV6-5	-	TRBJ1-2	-	CASSPVRGANYGYTF	TGTGCCAGCAGCCCCGTCCGGGGGGCGAACTATGGCTACACCTTC
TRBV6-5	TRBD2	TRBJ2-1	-	CASRPPGGRDEQFF	TGTGCCAGTCGCCCGCCGGGAGGGAGGGATGAGCAGTTCTTC
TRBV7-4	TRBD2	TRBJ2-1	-	CASSLGLQERTAGGLNEQFF	TGTGCCAGCAGCTTAGGTCTCCAGGAAAGGACGGCGGGAGGACTCAATGAGCAGTTCTTC
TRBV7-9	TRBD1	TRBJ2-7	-	CASSDNPGQGSEQYF	TGTGCCAGCAGCGACAATCCGGGACAGGGATCCGAGCAGTACTTC
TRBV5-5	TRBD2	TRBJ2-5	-	CASSSGTSGRSRETQYF	TGTGCCAGCAGCTCGGGGACTAGCGGGAGATCGAGAGAGACCCAGTACTTC
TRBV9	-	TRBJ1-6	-	CASSEMGARSPLHF	TGTGCCAGCAGCGAGATGGGGGCACGGTCACCCCTCCACTTT